Listed below are T cell receptor beta chains from one sample, sequenced in a study of cytomegalovirus exposure and HLA in healthy donors. Sequencing was performed with immunoSEQ multiplex PCR; in TCRdb, only in-frame clones are kept and a portion is missing. The sample lists 95,000 to 150,000 clones, 10% to 13% occurring once. Sequenced input: PBMCs. These receptors were obtained from a woman aged 18-29 years in good health and CMV-seropositive. Both conserved end residues are part of each CDR3. The D gene is left open where the match is weak. Some rows mark clone size as missing; the rest say once, few, many or name a class of expanded clone.

j_gene: TRBJ2-7
abundance: .
d_gene: .
v_gene: TRBV28
CDR3aa: CASSLSYRATYEQYF
CDR3nt: TGTGCCAGCAGTTTATCGTACAGGGCCACCTACGAGCAGTACTTC

j_gene: TRBJ2-7
abundance: .
d_gene: TRBD1
v_gene: TRBV6-1
CDR3aa: CASSAGPLATGEQYF
CDR3nt: TGTGCCAGCAGTGCAGGACCTTTAGCGACAGGGGAGCAGTACTTC

j_gene: TRBJ2-3
abundance: few
d_gene: TRBD2
v_gene: TRBV30
CDR3aa: CAWSWTRGTDTQYF
CDR3nt: TGTGCCTGGAGCTGGACTAGGGGCACAGATACGCAGTATTTT

j_gene: TRBJ2-7
abundance: .
d_gene: .
v_gene: TRBV2
CDR3aa: CASSRFSGIPYEQYF
CDR3nt: TGTGCCAGCAGTAGGTTTAGCGGTATTCCCTACGAGCAGTACTTC

j_gene: TRBJ2-7
abundance: .
d_gene: TRBD2
v_gene: TRBV2
CDR3aa: CASIYFGGISEQYF
CDR3nt: TGTGCCAGCATTTATTTCGGGGGGATTAGCGAGCAGTACTTC

j_gene: TRBJ1-1
abundance: .
d_gene: .
v_gene: TRBV11-2
CDR3aa: CASSSLGNTEAFF
CDR3nt: TGTGCCAGCAGCTCCCTAGGGAACACTGAAGCTTTCTTT

j_gene: TRBJ1-2
abundance: few
d_gene: .
v_gene: TRBV9
CDR3aa: CASSVAAGGYGWNYGYTF
CDR3nt: TGTGCCAGCAGCGTAGCTGCGGGGGGCTACGGCTGGAACTATGGCTACACCTTC

j_gene: TRBJ1-2
abundance: few
d_gene: .
v_gene: TRBV28
CDR3aa: CASSFEGDRRGYTF
CDR3nt: TGTGCCAGCAGTTTCGAGGGGGACCGCCGGGGCTACACCTTC

j_gene: TRBJ2-7
abundance: .
d_gene: .
v_gene: TRBV4-2
CDR3aa: CASRQVAVPYEQYF
CDR3nt: TGTGCCAGCAGACAAGTTGCAGTTCCCTACGAGCAGTACTTC

j_gene: TRBJ2-5
abundance: few
d_gene: TRBD1
v_gene: TRBV11-2
CDR3aa: CASSRLHPGTGEETQYF
CDR3nt: TGTGCCAGCAGCCGACTGCACCCCGGGACAGGGGAAGAGACCCAGTACTTC

j_gene: TRBJ1-2
abundance: .
d_gene: .
v_gene: TRBV7-9
CDR3aa: CASSSQGRGYGYTF
CDR3nt: TGTGCCAGCAGCTCACAGGGCCGTGGCTATGGCTACACCTTC

j_gene: TRBJ2-7
abundance: .
d_gene: .
v_gene: TRBV5-1
CDR3aa: CASRVAVSSYEQYF
CDR3nt: TGCGCCAGCAGGGTTGCGGTGAGCTCCTACGAGCAGTACTTC

j_gene: TRBJ2-3
abundance: .
d_gene: .
v_gene: TRBV9
CDR3aa: CASTDLDYTQYF
CDR3nt: TGTGCCAGTACCGACCTAGATTATACGCAGTATTTT

j_gene: TRBJ2-7
abundance: .
d_gene: TRBD2
v_gene: TRBV5-5
CDR3aa: CASSLELAGGSLEQYF
CDR3nt: TGTGCCAGCAGCTTGGAACTAGCGGGAGGATCGCTCGAGCAGTACTTC

j_gene: TRBJ2-6
abundance: many
d_gene: .
v_gene: TRBV6-1
CDR3aa: CASSEGAGGANVLTF
CDR3nt: TGTGCCAGCAGTGAAGGCGCTGGTGGGGCCAACGTCCTGACTTTC

j_gene: TRBJ2-3
abundance: .
d_gene: TRBD2
v_gene: TRBV5-1
CDR3aa: CASSWAGSGRTTDTQYF
CDR3nt: TGCGCCAGCAGCTGGGCCGGGAGCGGGAGGACCACAGATACGCAGTATTTT

j_gene: TRBJ1-1
abundance: .
d_gene: .
v_gene: TRBV19
CDR3aa: CASRPFGGTEAFF
CDR3nt: TGTGCCAGTAGACCCTTCGGGGGCACTGAAGCTTTCTTT

j_gene: TRBJ1-1
abundance: few
d_gene: .
v_gene: TRBV28
CDR3aa: CASSTPGNTEAFF
CDR3nt: TGTGCCAGCAGCACCCCCGGGAACACTGAAGCTTTCTTT

j_gene: TRBJ2-2
abundance: few
d_gene: .
v_gene: TRBV6-1
CDR3aa: CASSPSGPLAGELFF
CDR3nt: TGTGCCAGCAGCCCGAGCGGGCCCCTCGCCGGGGAGCTGTTTTTT

j_gene: TRBJ2-3
abundance: .
d_gene: .
v_gene: TRBV11-3
CDR3aa: CASSLGRGDTDTQYF
CDR3nt: TGTGCCAGCAGCTTAGGGCGGGGAGACACAGATACGCAGTATTTT

j_gene: TRBJ1-2
abundance: .
d_gene: .
v_gene: TRBV30
CDR3aa: CALRGPNYGYTF
CDR3nt: TGTGCCTTACGAGGTCCTAACTATGGCTACACCTTC

j_gene: TRBJ2-7
abundance: .
d_gene: .
v_gene: TRBV28
CDR3aa: CASSPHDRNPYEQYF
CDR3nt: TGTGCCAGCAGTCCCCACGACAGGAATCCCTACGAGCAGTACTTC

j_gene: TRBJ2-7
abundance: few
d_gene: TRBD2
v_gene: TRBV5-1
CDR3aa: CASSPLPGLAGVEQYF
CDR3nt: TGCGCCAGCAGCCCGTTACCGGGACTAGCGGGAGTGGAGCAGTACTTC

j_gene: TRBJ2-7
abundance: .
d_gene: TRBD1
v_gene: TRBV4-1
CDR3aa: CASSHPARDRTEQYF
CDR3nt: TGCGCCAGCAGCCACCCCGCCCGGGACAGGACCGAGCAGTACTTC

j_gene: TRBJ2-3
abundance: few
d_gene: TRBD1
v_gene: TRBV25-1
CDR3aa: CASTSNSGPTQGSDTQYF
CDR3nt: TGTGCCAGCACCTCAAACTCAGGGCCGACACAGGGGTCAGATACGCAGTATTTT

j_gene: TRBJ2-1
abundance: few
d_gene: TRBD2
v_gene: TRBV5-1
CDR3aa: CASSPRLELAAYNEQFF
CDR3nt: TGCGCCAGCAGCCCTCGATTAGAACTAGCGGCCTACAATGAGCAGTTCTTC

j_gene: TRBJ1-2
abundance: few
d_gene: .
v_gene: TRBV4-2
CDR3aa: CASSQARDGYTF
CDR3nt: TGTGCCAGCAGCCAGGCCAGGGATGGCTACACCTTC

j_gene: TRBJ1-1
abundance: .
d_gene: .
v_gene: TRBV19
CDR3aa: CASRTPRGDTEAFF
CDR3nt: TGTGCCAGCAGAACCCCCCGGGGGGACACTGAAGCTTTCTTT

j_gene: TRBJ1-2
abundance: .
d_gene: TRBD1
v_gene: TRBV29-1
CDR3aa: CSGGDSYGYTF
CDR3nt: TGCAGCGGTGGGGACAGCTATGGCTACACCTTC

j_gene: TRBJ1-4
abundance: .
d_gene: TRBD1
v_gene: TRBV5-4
CDR3aa: CASSITGGLDEKLFF
CDR3nt: TGTGCCAGCAGCATAACAGGGGGCCTGGATGAAAAACTGTTTTTT

j_gene: TRBJ1-5
abundance: .
d_gene: .
v_gene: TRBV12-5
CDR3aa: CASGNPAPLRDGQPQHF
CDR3nt: TGTGCTAGTGGCAATCCCGCACCCCTGAGGGATGGTCAGCCCCAGCATTTT

j_gene: TRBJ2-2
abundance: few
d_gene: TRBD1
v_gene: TRBV6-1
CDR3aa: CATLPGTGNTGELFF
CDR3nt: TGTGCCACCTTACCGGGGACAGGGAACACCGGGGAGCTGTTTTTT